A single sample is the source of the 22 T cell receptor beta chains below, sequenced in a study of beta chain features in type 1 diabetes. Sequencing targeted expressed TCRB transcripts, as all isolated RNA had been reverse transcribed. Measured with immunoSEQ multiplex PCR; TCRdb has only the in-frame clones, and not every one. The top ten clones hold 3.5% to 4% of a sample with 200,000 to 300,000 clones, around a quarter of them seen once. Sample: central memory CD4+ T cells from blood. Receptors originate from a man aged 25 to 40 in good health.

This chain connects TRBV10-3 to TRBJ2-3, with D perhaps TRBD2 (5 bases). The V end lost 8 bases, the J end lost 3 bases, and 9 bases lay between the germline ends. The CDR3 sequence is 12 residues long. Germline V gene sequence: CDR1 ENHRY, CDR2 SYGVKD. DNA of the CDR3: TGTGCCATCGGAGGTTCAACAGATACGCAGTATTTT. Its protein is CAIGGSTDTQYF.

The chain joins TRBV4-1 to TRBJ1-2; D remains unclear. Germline V gene sequence: CDR1 MGHRA, CDR2 YSYEKL. CDR3 length: 13 amino acids. V lost 5 bases and J lost 7, with 14 bases in between. The CDR3 coding sequence is TGCGCCAGCAGCTTCGTATCGGATTTTGGCTACACCTTC. It specifies CASSFVSDFGYTF.

For this clone: This specimen includes other DNA sequences encoding the same CDR3. V is TRBV11-2 and J is TRBJ1-1; D gene uncertain. Germline V CDR1 and CDR2: SGHAT, FQNNGV. The CDR3 contains 13 residues. The V gene lost 0 bases and the J gene lost 5 bases, with 7 bases spanning the gap. The CDR3: CASSLDRGTEAFF. In DNA form, the CDR3 reads TGTGCCAGCAGCTTAGATCGGGGAACTGAAGCTTTCTTT.

The chain links TRBV6-5 to TRBJ1-1, with D perhaps TRBD1 (5 bases). CDR1 is MNHEY and CDR2 is SVGAGI in the germline V gene. V dropped 0 bases and J dropped 6 bases, with 14 bases sitting between them. This CDR3 spans 15 amino acids. The CDR3 DNA sequence: TGTGCCAGCAGTTACTCGAGCAGGGAAGGGGCTGAAGCTTTCTTT. Encoded protein: CASSYSSREGAEAFF.

The V and J genes are TRBV5-6 and TRBJ1-2, with D perhaps TRBD1 (5 bases). Trimming took 3 bases from V and 0 from J, leaving 18 bases between them. The germline gives CDR1 SGHDT, CDR2 YYEEEE. The CDR3 runs to 17 residues. DNA for the CDR3: TGTGCCAGCAGCTCGGGGCCCAGCCAGAGAGCTAACTATGGCTACACCTTC. Translated, it gives CASSSGPSQRANYGYTF.

The V and J genes are TRBV19 and TRBJ1-1, with D maybe TRBD1 (5 bases). The germline gives CDR1 LNHDA, CDR2 SQIVND (reference sequence). The V end was cut by 1 base, the J end by 6 bases, with 12 bases between. CDR3 length: 14 amino acids. The CDR3 DNA follows: TGTGCCAGTAGTATAGTCAGTAAAGGGGCTGAAGCTTTCTTT. Protein sequence: CASSIVSKGAEAFF.

Points on this clone: This CDR3 is also generated by other DNA sequences in the sample. V is TRBV9 and J is TRBJ2-1; maybe TRBD1 (5 bases). The CDR3 totals 15 residues. V was shortened by 3 bases and J by 4 bases, with 14 bases between the two germline ends. Germline V lookup: CDR1 SGDLS, CDR2 YYNGEE. The CDR3 here is CASSEQVGSYNEQFF. In DNA, the CDR3 is TGTGCCAGCAGCGAACAGGTCGGGTCATACAATGAGCAGTTCTTC.

The chain recombines TRBV4-1 with TRBJ1-2; D not resolved. The CDR3 sequence is 13 residues long. Per the germline V gene, CDR1 is MGHRA and CDR2 is YSYEKL. V was trimmed by 1 base and J by 5 bases, leaving 8 bases between them. The CDR3 protein is CASSQGGVYGYTF. In DNA, the CDR3 is TGCGCCAGCAGCCAAGGTGGAGTTTATGGCTACACCTTC.

This clone was recorded at least ten times. V and J are TRBV4-3 and TRBJ2-1, with D unclear. Trimming removed 1 base at V and 5 bases at J, with 6 bases between. This CDR3 region has 13 residues. Germline V gives CDR1 LGHNA, CDR2 YSLEER. The CDR3 DNA sequence: TGCGCCAGCAGCCAAGCCGGAAACAATGAGCAGTTCTTC. Translated: CASSQAGNNEQFF.

This clone came up a few times. The V call is TRBV30, the J call TRBJ2-2; TRBD2 matches 10 bases. Germline V lookup: CDR1 GTSNPN, CDR2 SVGIG (reference sequence). CDR3 length equals 17 residues. The junction had 11 bases not matched to a gene; V was cut back by 2 bases and J by 5 bases. The chain's CDR3 is CAWSTAVTSGVTGELFF. CDR3 coding DNA: TGTGCCTGGAGTACCGCTGTTACTAGCGGGGTTACCGGGGAGCTGTTTTTT.

This clone was found a few times. The CDR3 region has the DNA TGCGCCAGCAGCTCCTCGACAGGGAGGGCTTGGGAGACCCAGTACTTC. This sequence encodes CASSSSTGRAWETQYF. This chain uses TRBV5-1 with TRBJ2-5, with D possibly being TRBD1 or TRBD2 (7 bases each). Trimming pared 3 bases from V and 5 bases from J, leaving 20 bases between. This CDR3 comprises 16 residues. Germline V gene lookup returns CDR1 SGHRS and CDR2 YFSETQ.

CDR3 nucleotide sequence: TGTGCCAGCAGCCTCCTAGCGGGAGGCCGTACAGATACGCAGTATTTT. Translation: CASSLLAGGRTDTQYF. The rearrangement links TRBV11-2 to TRBJ2-3, with 11 bases fitting TRBD2. The J segment lost 3 bases and the V segment lost 5 bases, leaving 7 bases of the junction unmatched. Germline CDR1 and CDR2: SGHAT and FQNNGV. The CDR3 sequence is 16 residues long.

The V call is TRBV6-1, the J call TRBJ1-2; D remains ambiguous. V was clipped by 3 bases and J by 3 bases, with 5 bases between them. The germline V gene encodes CDR1 MNHNS and CDR2 SASEGT. This CDR3 spans 12 amino acids. Here the CDR3 reads CASSDSHYGYTF. The CDR3 DNA reads TGTGCCAGCAGTGACAGCCACTATGGCTACACCTTC.

V is TRBV14 and J is TRBJ2-3; 13 bases are shared with TRBD2. The CDR3 runs to 17 residues. Germline loops: CDR1 SGHDN, CDR2 FVKESK. Trimming took 4 bases from V and 2 from J; bases not matched to a gene: 6. CDR3 coding DNA: TGTGCCAGCAGCCCCGGACTAGCGGGAGTTGTCACAGATACGCAGTATTTT. It translates to CASSPGLAGVVTDTQYF. The full variable domain, completed using reference TRBV14 and TRBJ2-3, is EAGVTQFPSHSVIEKGQTVTLRCDPISGHDNLYWYRRVMGKEIKFLLHFVKESKQDESGMPNNRFLAERTGGTYSTLKVQPAELEDSGVYFCASSPGLAGVVTDTQYFGPGTRLTVL.

This clone was picked up a small number of times. V is TRBV7-6 and J is TRBJ2-3, with D unclear. This CDR3 is 13 amino acids long. CDR1 and CDR2 from the germline V gene are SGHVS and FNYEAQ. Trimming shortened V by 2 bases and J by 1 base, and 4 bases separated the two germline ends. The CDR3 reads CASSLIGTDTQYF. The CDR3, as DNA: TGTGCCAGCAGCTTAATTGGCACAGATACGCAGTATTTT.

Only a few counts were recorded for this clone. V usage is TRBV28 and J usage is TRBJ1-2; 7 bases match TRBD1. This CDR3 comprises 16 residues. The junction had 13 bases not matched to a gene; V was cut back by 5 bases and J by 4 bases. Germline assignment: CDR1 MDHEN and CDR2 SYDVKM. The CDR3 coding sequence is TGTGCCAGCAGTCCCGTTGTAGGGGGCTCCCTCTATGGCTACACCTTC. Residues: CASSPVVGGSLYGYTF.

This clone was detected ten times or more. CDR3 bases: TGTGCCAGCTCACTCCCGGGACAGGGAAACATTCAGTACTTC. Its protein is CASSLPGQGNIQYF. This chain links TRBV18 with TRBJ2-4, with TRBD1 matching 9 bases. CDR3 size: 14 residues. CDR1 and CDR2 from the germline V gene are KGHSH and LQKENI. V lost 4 bases and J lost 6; bases outside the gene matches: 4.

This clone was counted a few times. V usage is TRBV10-3 and J usage is TRBJ2-5; TRBD1 is a possible D gene (6 bases). V was cut by 6 bases and J by 4 bases, with 6 bases left in between. Germline V gives CDR1 ENHRY, CDR2 SYGVKD. The CDR3 has 11 residues. CDR3 sequence reads: CAIRTGETQYF. Here the CDR3 DNA reads TGTGCCATCAGGACAGGAGAGACCCAGTACTTC.

The rearrangement joins TRBV18 to TRBJ2-1; 8 bases match TRBD1. V trimming: 1 base; J trimming: 6 bases; junction bases outside the gene matches: 5. Per the germline V gene, CDR1 is KGHSH and CDR2 is LQKENI. The CDR3 consists of 15 residues. CDR3: CASSPLPGQVNEQFF. The DNA of the CDR3 is TGTGCCAGCTCACCACTCCCGGGACAGGTCAATGAGCAGTTCTTC.

V gene TRBV20-1 combines with J gene TRBJ1-1, with D uncertain. The CDR3 has 11 residues. Germline-derived CDR1 and CDR2 are DFQATT and SNEGSKA (reference sequence). CDR3: CTTVLNTEAFF. In DNA, the CDR3 is TGCACCACAGTGCTGAACACTGAAGCTTTCTTT.

This clone was detected only a few times. V and J are TRBV7-2 and TRBJ1-5, with D maybe TRBD1 (6 bases). V lost 2 bases to trimming and J lost 4 bases, with 9 bases between them. The length of the CDR3 is 14 residues. Germline loops: CDR1 SGHTA, CDR2 FQGNSA. This CDR3 reads CASSLNRDNQPQHF. The CDR3 DNA is TGTGCCAGCAGCTTAAACAGGGATAATCAGCCCCAGCATTTT.

This clone was seen a few times. The genes are TRBV7-9 and TRBJ1-1, with no clear D. The CDR3 consists of 13 residues. Germline-derived CDR1 and CDR2 are SEHNR and FQNEAQ (reference sequence). Trimming stripped 3 bases from V and 6 bases from J, with 11 bases between. DNA of the CDR3: TGTGCCAGCAGCTTGACGAGGGAGGCTGAAGCTTTCTTT. Amino acid sequence: CASSLTREAEAFF.